A selection of T cell receptor beta chains follows, all from one sample in a study of beta chain features in type 1 diabetes. Only in-frame clones appear in the TCRdb table, and some are missing; sequencing was by immunoSEQ multiplex PCR. The sample consists of fewer than 300,000 clones, under 13% of them appearing once. The sequenced material came from naive CD4+ T cells from blood. Receptor source: a young man with type 1 diabetes. Each CDR3 is given with its conserved first and last residue. Fields, in order: V gene, clone size, J gene, D gene, CDR3 protein, CDR3 DNA. A D gene is named only where the DNA matches it firmly. Clone size appears in some rows only: once, few, many, or a class for an expanded clone.

TRBV7-9	-	TRBJ1-1	TRBD1	CAIRTGDHMNTEAFF	TGTGCCATCCGGACAGGGGACCACATGAACACTGAAGCTTTCTTT
TRBV2	-	TRBJ1-3	TRBD1	CARGQSVHTIYF	TGTGCCAGGGGACAGAGCGTTCACACCATATATTTT
TRBV7-2	-	TRBJ2-7	-	CASSLRGGLDEQYF	TGTGCCAGCAGCTTAAGGGGGGGGCTGGACGAGCAGTACTTC
TRBV9	-	TRBJ1-2	-	CASSVRGTDGYTF	TGTGCCAGCAGCGTAAGGGGTACCGATGGCTACACCTTC
TRBV6-1	-	TRBJ2-5	-	CASSEGAYDF	TGTGCCAGCAGTGAGGGGGCCTACGACTTC
TRBV21-1	-	TRBJ2-3	-	CASSSWEGTDTQYF	TGTGCCAGCAGCTCTTGGGAGGGAACAGATACGCAGTATTTT
TRBV6-1	few	TRBJ1-6	TRBD1	CASSRDRGNSPLHF	TGTGCCAGCAGTAGGGACAGGGGGAATTCACCCCTCCACTTT
TRBV6-5	-	TRBJ2-7	-	CASNPAGVLSYEQYF	TGTGCCAGCAACCCCGCAGGGGTCTTGTCCTACGAGCAGTACTTC
TRBV7-2	few	TRBJ2-5	TRBD2	CASSPGGGQETQYF	TGTGCCAGCAGCCCCGGGGGGGGCCAAGAGACCCAGTACTTC
TRBV29-1	-	TRBJ2-3	-	CSVDPEGADTQYF	TGCAGCGTTGACCCCGAGGGGGCAGATACGCAGTATTTT
TRBV18	-	TRBJ2-7	TRBD1	CASSPGQGNEQYF	TGTGCCAGCTCGCCGGGACAGGGGAACGAGCAGTACTTC
TRBV5-5	-	TRBJ1-6	-	CASSLLSGMLYSPLHF	TGTGCCAGCAGCTTGCTAAGCGGAATGTTATATTCACCCCTCCACTTT
TRBV2	few	TRBJ1-2	-	CASSDQGLTGYTF	TGTGCCAGCAGTGATCAGGGGTTGACTGGCTACACCTTC
TRBV7-9	few	TRBJ1-5	-	CASSSNNQPQHF	TGTGCCAGCAGCTCCAACAATCAGCCCCAGCATTTT
TRBV6-5	-	TRBJ2-5	-	CASSYGAGETQYF	TGTGCCAGCAGTTACGGCGCAGGGGAGACCCAGTACTTC
TRBV7-3	few	TRBJ2-1	-	CASSLGGGSYNEQFF	TGTGCCAGCAGCTTAGGGGGAGGAAGTTACAATGAGCAGTTCTTC
TRBV9	-	TRBJ1-1	-	CASSPSGENTEAFF	TGTGCCAGCAGCCCGTCAGGGGAGAACACTGAAGCTTTCTTT
TRBV18	-	TRBJ2-3	TRBD2	CASSPLIAGEFTDTQYF	TGTGCCAGCTCACCATTGATAGCGGGGGAGTTCACAGATACGCAGTATTTT
TRBV9	few	TRBJ2-1	-	CASSAPRDSFNEQFF	TGTGCCAGCAGCGCCCCTAGGGACTCATTCAATGAGCAGTTCTTC
TRBV18	-	TRBJ2-3	-	CASSLAPDTQYF	TGTGCCAGCTCACTCGCGCCGGATACGCAGTATTTT
TRBV27	-	TRBJ1-6	-	CASSSLGNHNSPLHF	TGTGCCAGCAGTTCCCTCGGGAATCACAATTCACCCCTCCACTTT
TRBV5-1	-	TRBJ1-1	TRBD1	CASSPSRTGTNTEAFF	TGCGCCAGCAGCCCCTCCCGGACAGGGACGAACACTGAAGCTTTCTTT
TRBV2	-	TRBJ1-5	-	CASSSLRINQPQHF	TGTGCCAGCTCTTCACTCAGGATCAATCAGCCCCAGCATTTT
TRBV28	few	TRBJ1-1	-	CASHIRRNTEAFF	TGTGCCAGCCATATAAGGAGGAACACTGAAGCTTTCTTT
TRBV30	few	TRBJ2-7	TRBD1	CAWTGTGGEEQYF	TGTGCCTGGACCGGGACAGGGGGTGAAGAGCAGTACTTC
TRBV5-4	-	TRBJ1-4	TRBD1	CASSPTSGQGEGEKLFF	TGTGCCAGCAGCCCGACCTCCGGACAGGGAGAAGGTGAAAAACTGTTTTTT
TRBV7-3	few	TRBJ1-2	-	CASSLERVYGYTF	TGTGCCAGCAGCTTAGAGAGGGTTTATGGCTACACCTTC
TRBV2	-	TRBJ2-5	-	CASSSSETQYF	TGTGCCAGCAGTTCCTCAGAGACCCAGTACTTC
TRBV7-9	few	TRBJ2-7	-	CASSLQGGQYF	TGTGCCAGCAGCTTACAGGGAGGGCAGTACTTC
TRBV7-9	few	TRBJ1-2	-	CASSFGREGGYTF	TGTGCCAGCAGCTTCGGCAGGGAAGGTGGCTACACCTTC
TRBV5-1	-	TRBJ2-1	-	CASSPDSYNEQFF	TGCGCCAGCAGCCCCGACAGTTACAATGAGCAGTTCTTC
TRBV14	few	TRBJ1-1	-	CASKGDTEAFF	TGTGCCAGCAAAGGGGACACTGAAGCTTTCTTT
TRBV4-3	few	TRBJ2-3	-	CASSPFGGDTQYF	TGCGCCAGCAGCCCCTTTGGGGGCGATACGCAGTATTTT
TRBV2	-	TRBJ1-1	TRBD1	CASGGQLNTEAFF	TGTGCCAGCGGGGGACAGCTAAACACTGAAGCTTTCTTT
TRBV10-3	few	TRBJ2-5	-	CAISEGSRGLETQYF	TGTGCCATCAGTGAGGGTTCAAGGGGCTTAGAGACCCAGTACTTC
TRBV7-2	-	TRBJ2-1	-	CASSPGIYNEQFF	TGTGCCAGCAGCCCAGGGATTTACAATGAGCAGTTCTTC
TRBV6-6	few	TRBJ2-5	-	CASNFPGQQETQYF	TGTGCCAGCAATTTCCCCGGACAGCAAGAGACCCAGTACTTC
TRBV5-6	once	TRBJ2-3	TRBD2	CASSRTSFADTQYF	TGTGCCAGCAGTAGGACTAGCTTCGCAGATACGCAGTATTTT
TRBV7-9	-	TRBJ1-1	TRBD1	CASYRGESTEAFF	TGTGCCAGCTACAGGGGGGAAAGCACTGAAGCTTTCTTT
TRBV5-6	-	TRBJ1-1	-	CASSPLDTMNTEAFF	TGTGCCAGCAGCCCCCTTGACACCATGAACACTGAAGCTTTCTTT
TRBV7-2	-	TRBJ1-2	TRBD1	CASATRQGLSYGYTF	TGTGCCAGCGCCACTCGACAGGGACTCTCCTATGGCTACACCTTC
TRBV7-8	few	TRBJ2-3	TRBD2	CASSFELGASGVLQYF	TGTGCCAGCAGCTTCGAGTTAGGAGCTAGCGGGGTATTGCAGTATTTT